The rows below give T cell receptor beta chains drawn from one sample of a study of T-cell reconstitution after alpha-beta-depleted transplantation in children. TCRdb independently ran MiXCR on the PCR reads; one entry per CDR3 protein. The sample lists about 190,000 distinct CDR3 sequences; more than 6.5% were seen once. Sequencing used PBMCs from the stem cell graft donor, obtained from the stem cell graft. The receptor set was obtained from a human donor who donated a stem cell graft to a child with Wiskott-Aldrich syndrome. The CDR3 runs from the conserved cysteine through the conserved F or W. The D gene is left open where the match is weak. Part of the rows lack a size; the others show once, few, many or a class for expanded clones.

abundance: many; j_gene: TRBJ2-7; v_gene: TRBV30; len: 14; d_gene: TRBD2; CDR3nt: TGTGCCTGGAGTGTACGAGCGGGGGCTTACGAGCAGTACTTC; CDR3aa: CAWSVRAGAYEQYF
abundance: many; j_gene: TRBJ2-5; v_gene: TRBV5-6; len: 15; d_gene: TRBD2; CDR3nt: TGTGCCAGCAGCAAATCTACGGGGGGGCGAGAGACCCAGTACTTC; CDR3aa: CASSKSTGGRETQYF
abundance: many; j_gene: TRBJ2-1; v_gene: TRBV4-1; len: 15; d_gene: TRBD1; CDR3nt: TGCGCCAGCAGCTACCGGACAGGGGTCGACAATGAGCAGTTCTTC; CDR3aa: CASSYRTGVDNEQFF
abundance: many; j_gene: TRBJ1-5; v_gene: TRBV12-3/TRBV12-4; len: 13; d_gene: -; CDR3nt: TGTGCCAGCAGTTTACGTCCTCGTCAGCCCCAGCATTTT; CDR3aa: CASSLRPRQPQHF
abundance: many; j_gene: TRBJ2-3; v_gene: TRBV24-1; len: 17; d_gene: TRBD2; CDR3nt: TGTGCCACCAGTGATCCACTAGCGGGAGGGCCTCCAGATACGCAGTATTTT; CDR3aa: CATSDPLAGGPPDTQYF
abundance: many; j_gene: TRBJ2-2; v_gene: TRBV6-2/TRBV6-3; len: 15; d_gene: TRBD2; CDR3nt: TGTGCCAGCACCCCCGAGCGGGGGGGCACCGGGGAGCTGTTTTTT; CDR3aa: CASTPERGGTGELFF
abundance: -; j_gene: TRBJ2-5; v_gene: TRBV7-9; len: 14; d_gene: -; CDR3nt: TGTGCCAGCAGCAATCCCTCGGACTCCGGGACCCAGTACTTC; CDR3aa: CASSNPSDSGTQYF
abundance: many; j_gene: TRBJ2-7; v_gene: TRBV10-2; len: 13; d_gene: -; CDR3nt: TGCGCCAGCAGATTCAACCCCTCCGCCGAGCAGTACTTC; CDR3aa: CASRFNPSAEQYF
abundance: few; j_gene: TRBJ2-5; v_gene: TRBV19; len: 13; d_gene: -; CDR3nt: TGTGCCAGTAGTATAGCGAACCAAGAGACCCAGTACTTC; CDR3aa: CASSIANQETQYF
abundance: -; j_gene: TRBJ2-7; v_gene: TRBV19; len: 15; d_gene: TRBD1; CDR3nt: TGTGCCAGTAGTATGGGCGGGCAGGGGGTCTACGAGCAGTACTTC; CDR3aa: CASSMGGQGVYEQYF
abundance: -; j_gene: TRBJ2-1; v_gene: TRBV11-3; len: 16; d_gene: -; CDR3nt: TGTGCCAGCAGCGACAGTGGGGGGAGCTCCTACAATGAGCAGTTCTTC; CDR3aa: CASSDSGGSSYNEQFF